This T cell receptor (beta chain) was sequenced during a study of shared clonotypes between healthy human individuals (dated by TCRdb to the early 2020s). Regarding the research as a whole: The cohort included a few men and a couple of women between 18 and 49 years of age. To increase sequencing depth and limit assay-specific biases, TCR repertoire library preparation and sequencing were carried out by different laboratories using diverse techniques. For each donor, CD4 naive and CD4 memory were each given three plates, CD8 naive was given two plates, and CD8 memory was given one plate. The study deeply sequenced blood TCR repertoires of five healthy adults to estimate repertoire size and the extent of clonotype sharing between individuals. Between about 0.85 and 8.9 billion PBMCs per donor were obtained by leukapheresis.

Using the deep immunoSEQ assay, TCR CDR3 regions were amplified from genomic DNA by multiplex PCR. Extracted genomic DNA from each cell subset was spread evenly across all wells of several immunoSEQ 96-well plates, with each plate serving as a replicate. Each replicate PCR for sorted subsets received about 180 ng genomic DNA, equal to tens of thousands of T cell genomes. Purified libraries were quantified with a Qubit 3.0 fluorometer, sized on a Bioanalyzer 2100, and re-quantified with the KAPA Library Quantification kit. Each immunoSEQ 96-well plate was sequenced on its own single-read 150-cycle Illumina NextSeq 550 flow cell. The original methods were these. The immunoSEQ output contained only junctional sequences without quality scores, so filtering could not match that applied to full-length reads. To assign V/J genes and CDR3, sequences were annotated using PyIR, a Python wrapper for IgBLAST v1.9, with IMGT germline references. Reads with weak V/J assignments (E-value above 1e-6), missing CDR3, stop codons, out-of-frame junctions, or ambiguous translated residues were removed. A V3J clonotype was defined by an identical inferred V gene, J gene, and CDR3 amino acid sequence. To compute the percentage overlap between repertoires, the number of shared unique clonotypes was divided by the size of the smaller repertoire. Repertoire richness was assessed with RTK rarefaction, the Chao1 estimator, and Recon v2.1 estimates of unobserved clonotypes. For all TCRbeta clonotypes obtained by the gDNA method from a few donors, generation probabilities were computed with OLGA. TCRdb provides this immuneACCESS table in a form limited to in-frame rearrangements. Some clones are lacking; in checked studies, under half of them reflect an unresolved V gene, and why the rest are absent is not known. D and trimming were read from the DNA, whereas the V and J calls and clone size are those reported in that table. The sample records 2.3 million or so clones, 90% to 95% of which are singletons. The ten largest clones represent 0.35% to 0.45% of the sample.

Donors were healthy HIV-negative adults with no recently reported acute infections or vaccinations. All donors were Caucasian adults living in Nashville, Tennessee, USA. CD4+ T cells were enriched by magnetic negative selection; naive cells were then positively selected on CD45RA, and the negative fraction formed the memory subset. Blood was obtained by leukapheresis, after which PBMCs were separated by Ficoll-Histopaque density gradient centrifugation and cryopreserved in liquid nitrogen vapor phase. Purity and quantity of every magnetically sorted T cell population were checked by analytical flow cytometry. Genomic DNA was isolated from every sorted fraction and measured by UV absorbance on a Nanodrop 2000c. After removal of 6 bases from V and 5 bases from J, the junction retains 24 bases not matched to a gene. The CDR1 and CDR2 encoded by the germline V gene are SQVTM and ANQGSEA. Reading from cysteine to phenylalanine, the CDR3 counts 19 amino acids. Here the CDR3 DNA is all that survives: 57 bases in frame from base 1.

A note on this clone: Its antigen is currently not known. Base qualities are not recorded, but no much larger clone differs from it by a single base.

Here is what the overall study found, with its caveats: Pairwise subsampling led to the expectation that sequencing depth would affect the degree of clonotype sharing among donors. The genetic and exposure-history diversity represented was limited by the small number of donors. Sampling was restricted to blood, and TCR repertoires in tissues likely differ from the TCR repertoires found in blood. Sharing across four donors was observed for about 5% of naive CD4, less than 4% of naive CD8, 2.3% of memory CD4, and about 0.38% of memory CD8 clonotypes. Clonotypes shared by all four sorted-subset donors showed higher generation probabilities than non-shared clonotypes. Even with the large sequencing depth, rarefaction of the sorted-subset datasets indicated that sequencing was incomplete. Larger estimated clonotype richness was generally found for naive subsets than for memory subsets.

This TCR was sampled from a man aged 18 to 29 in good health. Some clones in this sample may be carry-over from other donors' samples. The sample consisted of naive CD4+ T cells from PBMCs. This specimen's cell subset or site label, interpreted: CD45RA+ positively selected. Rearrangement joined TRBV29-1 to TRBJ1-5; the central 8 bases match TRBD1. The CDR3 protein is CSVQGEGTGPSPRDQPQHF. The nucleotides read TGCAGCGTCCAAGGGGAGGGGACAGGTCCATCCCCCCGCGATCAGCCCCAGCATTTT.